The next 15 T cell receptor beta chains were all read from a single sample in a study of blood T cell repertoires in COVID-19. TCRdb's table, derived via immunoSEQ multiplex PCR, lists solely in-frame clones and lacks some. Here the sample spans about 110,000 clones, roughly 85% being singletons. Material: peripheral blood. The receptors here all came from an elderly woman with acute or convalescent COVID-19.

The V gene is TRBV11-3, the J gene TRBJ2-5, with 11 bases fitting TRBD1. Germline loops: CDR1 SGHNT, CDR2 YENEEA. Trimming took 3 bases from V and 3 from J; bases not matched to a gene: 12. The CDR3 is 18 amino acids. The CDR3, as DNA: TGTGCCAGCAGCTTCGGACAGGGGGCTATGGGAATAGAAGAGACCCAGTACTTC. Protein sequence: CASSFGQGAMGIEETQYF.

The chain employs TRBV5-1 and TRBJ2-1; no definite D call. The germline V and J ends were trimmed by 0 bases and 8 bases, with 12 bases remaining between them. This CDR3 spans 14 amino acids. Germline-derived CDR1 and CDR2 are SGHRS and YFSETQ. The CDR3 sequence: CASSLEHQVHEQFF. The CDR3 bases are TGCGCCAGCAGCTTGGAGCATCAGGTCCATGAGCAGTTCTTC.

This chain links TRBV9 with TRBJ1-4; D is possibly TRBD1 (6 bases). Germline CDR1 reads SGDLS; CDR2 reads YYNGEE. The CDR3 runs to 15 residues. Trimming left V 1 base short and J 8 bases short, with 15 bases between. CDR3 in DNA: TGTGCCAGCAGCGTATCGCACGGGACAAACGAAAAACTGTTTTTT. It codes for CASSVSHGTNEKLFF.

This clone has only a few counts. The rearrangement links TRBV4-3 to TRBJ2-3, with 7 bases aligning to TRBD2. CDR3 length: 15 amino acids. Germline V gene data show CDR1 as LGHNA and CDR2 as YSLEER. V trimming: 4 bases; J trimming: 4 bases; junction bases outside the gene matches: 8. The CDR3 reads CASSRQAGVADTQYF. Here the CDR3 DNA reads TGCGCCAGCAGCCGCCAGGCGGGAGTTGCAGATACGCAGTATTTT.

This chain links TRBV28 with TRBJ1-6, with TRBD1 as a possible D gene (6 bases). V lost 5 bases and J lost 5, with 13 bases in between. Germline V gives CDR1 MDHEN, CDR2 SYDVKM. CDR3 length: 15 residues. The CDR3 protein is CASSPRQGNNSPLHF. Here the CDR3 DNA reads TGTGCCAGCAGTCCCAGGCAGGGGAATAATTCACCCCTCCACTTT.

The chain combines TRBV24-1 with TRBJ2-5, with D tentatively TRBD2 (7 bases). The CDR3 totals 15 residues. V gave up 1 base and J gave up 5 bases, with 13 bases separating them. Germline values: CDR1 KGHDR, CDR2 SFDVKD. CDR3 residues: CATSDFTGRAETQYF. DNA for the CDR3: TGTGCCACCAGTGATTTTACAGGGAGGGCGGAGACCCAGTACTTC.

The V and J genes are TRBV5-1 and TRBJ2-5; 7 nucleotides match TRBD1. With 2 bases clipped from V and 5 bases from J, the junction kept 9 bases outside the gene matches. The germline V gene encodes CDR1 SGHRS and CDR2 YFSETQ. The CDR3 sequence is 15 residues long. DNA for the CDR3: TGCGCCAGCAGCTTTAGCCAGGACAGGAGGGAGACCCAGTACTTC. It yields the protein CASSFSQDRRETQYF.

The V call is TRBV19, the J call TRBJ1-3; 9 bases fit TRBD1. CDR3 length equals 14 residues. The V gene end was trimmed by 8 bases and the J gene end by 1 base; junction bases not matched to a gene: 3. Per the germline V gene, CDR1 is LNHDA and CDR2 is SQIVND (reference sequence). The CDR3 DNA is TGTGCCAGTTCGGGACAGGGTTCTGGAAACACCATATATTTT. This codes for CASSGQGSGNTIYF.

This clone was counted between two and nine times. V is TRBV11-3 and J is TRBJ1-1; perhaps TRBD1 as D (6 bases). The V and J ends lost 5 bases and 6 bases respectively, with 25 bases between them. CDR1 is SGHNT and CDR2 is YENEEA in the germline V gene. The CDR3 extends over 17 amino acids. Here the CDR3 DNA reads TGTGCCAGCAGCCTAGGGGGGCCCGGTGGGGCCCACGCTGAAGCTTTCTTT. It specifies CASSLGGPGGAHAEAFF.

The genes are TRBV6-2 or TRBV6-3 and TRBJ1-1; 11 positions agree with TRBD1. This CDR3 contains 15 residues. J was trimmed by 7 bases and V by 5 bases; bases with no gene match: 9. CDR1 MNHEY and CDR2 SVGEGT come from the germline V gene. The CDR3, as DNA: TGTGCCAGCAGTGACCTAGGGGACAGGGGGAATGAAGCTTTCTTT. Translating gives CASSDLGDRGNEAFF.

The rearrangement joins TRBV12-5 to TRBJ2-1; D gene ambiguous. The CDR3 sequence is 12 residues long. The V end lost 5 bases, the J end lost 4 bases, and 6 bases lay between the germline ends. The germline CDR1 and CDR2 sequences are LGHNT and FRNRAP. The CDR3 region has the DNA TGTGCTAGTGGTGAGAAATACAATGAGCAGTTCTTC. The encoded protein is CASGEKYNEQFF.

In regard to this clone: The junction does not match germline at one end; this may be a read error. The chain has TRBV7-2 and TRBJ1-5; tentative D call: TRBD1 (6 bases). This CDR3 comprises 14 residues. CDR1 and CDR2 (germline): SGHTA, FQGNSA. The DNA for the CDR3 is TGTGCCGGCAGCGATACTGACAGGACCCAGCCCCAGCATTTT. Amino acid sequence: CAGSDTDRTQPQHF.

V gene TRBV2 combines with J gene TRBJ2-5; D is possibly TRBD1 (6 bases). Trimming pared 6 bases from V and 2 bases from J, leaving 7 bases between. The CDR3 is 12 amino acids. Germline CDR1 SNHLY, CDR2 FYNNEI. The chain's CDR3 is CASRTGQETQYF. The DNA of the CDR3 is TGTGCCAGCAGGACAGGTCAAGAGACCCAGTACTTC.

The chain recombines TRBV20-1 with TRBJ1-2; D perhaps matches TRBD1 (5 bases). CDR1 DFQATT and CDR2 SNEGSKA come from the germline V gene (reference sequence). The CDR3 runs to 13 residues. With 3 bases removed from V and 7 bases from J, the gap between germline ends came to 15 bases. The CDR3 protein is CSASELGVSGYTF. DNA of the CDR3: TGCAGTGCTAGTGAGCTAGGGGTCTCTGGCTACACCTTC.

This chain links TRBV5-1 with TRBJ2-5, with TRBD1 matching over 10 bases. The length of the CDR3 is 15 residues. V was clipped by 1 base and J by 4 bases; unmatched bases: 4. The germline V gene encodes CDR1 SGHRS and CDR2 YFSETQ. Here the CDR3 DNA reads TGCGCCAGCAGCTTGTTAGGACAGGGGGGAGAGACCCAGTACTTC. Its protein product is CASSLLGQGGETQYF. The variable domain in full, completed from reference TRBV5-1 and TRBJ2-5, reads KAGVTQTPRYLIKTRGQQVTLSCSPISGHRSVSWYQQTPGQGLQFLFEYFSETQRNKGNFPGRFSGRQFSNSRSEMNVSTLELGDSALYLCASSLLGQGGETQYFGPGTRLLVL.